Listed below are T cell receptor beta chains from one sample, sequenced in a study of cytomegalovirus exposure and HLA in healthy donors. TCRdb's copy holds only in-frame clones and misses some; the assay was immunoSEQ multiplex PCR. Here the sample spans 70,000 to 95,000 clones, less than 85% being singletons. Sample: PBMCs. These receptors all come from a man aged 25 to 40 in good health and CMV-seropositive. The CDR3 runs from the conserved cysteine through the conserved F or W. The order of the fields is J gene, V gene, CDR3 protein.

TRBJ2-4,TRBV28,CASNREREAKNIQYF
TRBJ2-1,TRBV7-3,CASSLSPGGYNEQFF
TRBJ1-2,TRBV5-6,CASRLQGAGYTF
TRBJ1-6,TRBV7-9,CASSPSTGAPTNSPLHF
TRBJ2-1,TRBV28,CASSYLNEQFF
TRBJ1-5,TRBV15,CATSRGSGRGRDQPQHF
TRBJ1-5,TRBV5-4,CASREVMRNQPQHF
TRBJ2-7,TRBV19,CASSMPAGQGLDEQHF
TRBJ1-1,TRBV5-1,CASSLASMNTEAFF
TRBJ1-4,TRBV5-8,CASSLPGMGEHEKLFF
TRBJ2-7,TRBV7-2,CASSLTGTGGEQYF
TRBJ2-1,TRBV27,CASSLSTDYNEQFF
TRBJ2-7,TRBV29-1,CSVEWEGPEQYF
TRBJ2-6,TRBV30,CAWSEKGDGANVLTF
TRBJ2-3,TRBV29-1,CSVQKAGGFTDTQYF
TRBJ1-5,TRBV19,CASSIRGQGQPQHF
TRBJ1-5,TRBV6-6,CATKDRAGNQPQHF
TRBJ2-5,TRBV7-7,CASSLQGGSRKYF
TRBJ1-1,TRBV5-1,CASKSDSNLNTEAFF
TRBJ2-1,TRBV29-1,CSVSSGADAQFF
TRBJ1-2,TRBV6-1,CASSDGIYGYTF
TRBJ1-4,TRBV2,CASFLVGANEKLFF
TRBJ2-3,TRBV19,CASSTGEGHTDTQYF
TRBJ1-1,TRBV5-1,CASSLGGAANTEAFF
TRBJ2-5,TRBV5-4,CASRTDRRDRTQYF
TRBJ2-7,TRBV27,CASNNRGRTYEQYF
TRBJ2-7,TRBV13,CASSPEGLAGADEQYF
TRBJ2-7,TRBV7-2,CASSRSYSYEQYF
TRBJ2-2,TRBV6-5,CASSFIQGYTGELFF
TRBJ2-2,TRBV29-1,CSVPLAGGELFF
TRBJ2-1,TRBV5-1,CASSPGDLGEQFF
TRBJ1-3,TRBV19,CASSYRGPGNTIYF
TRBJ1-2,TRBV28,CASSFSGTVDYGYTF
TRBJ1-3,TRBV15,CATSRASGGNTIYF
TRBJ2-7,TRBV19,CASRNSGASYEQYF
TRBJ1-2,TRBV11-1,CASSLNLNYGYTF
TRBJ2-5,TRBV5-1,CASSSDRSDGTQYF